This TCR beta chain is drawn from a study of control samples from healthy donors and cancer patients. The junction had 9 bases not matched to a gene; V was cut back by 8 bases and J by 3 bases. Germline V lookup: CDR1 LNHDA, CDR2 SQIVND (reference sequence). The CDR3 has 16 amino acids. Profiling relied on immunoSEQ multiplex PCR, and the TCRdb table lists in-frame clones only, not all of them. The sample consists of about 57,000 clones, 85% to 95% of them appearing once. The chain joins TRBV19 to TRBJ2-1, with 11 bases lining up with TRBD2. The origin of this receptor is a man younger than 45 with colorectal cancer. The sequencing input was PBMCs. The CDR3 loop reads CASEKGTSGLYNEQFF. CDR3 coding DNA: TGTGCCAGTGAGAAGGGGACTAGCGGACTCTACAATGAGCAGTTCTTC.